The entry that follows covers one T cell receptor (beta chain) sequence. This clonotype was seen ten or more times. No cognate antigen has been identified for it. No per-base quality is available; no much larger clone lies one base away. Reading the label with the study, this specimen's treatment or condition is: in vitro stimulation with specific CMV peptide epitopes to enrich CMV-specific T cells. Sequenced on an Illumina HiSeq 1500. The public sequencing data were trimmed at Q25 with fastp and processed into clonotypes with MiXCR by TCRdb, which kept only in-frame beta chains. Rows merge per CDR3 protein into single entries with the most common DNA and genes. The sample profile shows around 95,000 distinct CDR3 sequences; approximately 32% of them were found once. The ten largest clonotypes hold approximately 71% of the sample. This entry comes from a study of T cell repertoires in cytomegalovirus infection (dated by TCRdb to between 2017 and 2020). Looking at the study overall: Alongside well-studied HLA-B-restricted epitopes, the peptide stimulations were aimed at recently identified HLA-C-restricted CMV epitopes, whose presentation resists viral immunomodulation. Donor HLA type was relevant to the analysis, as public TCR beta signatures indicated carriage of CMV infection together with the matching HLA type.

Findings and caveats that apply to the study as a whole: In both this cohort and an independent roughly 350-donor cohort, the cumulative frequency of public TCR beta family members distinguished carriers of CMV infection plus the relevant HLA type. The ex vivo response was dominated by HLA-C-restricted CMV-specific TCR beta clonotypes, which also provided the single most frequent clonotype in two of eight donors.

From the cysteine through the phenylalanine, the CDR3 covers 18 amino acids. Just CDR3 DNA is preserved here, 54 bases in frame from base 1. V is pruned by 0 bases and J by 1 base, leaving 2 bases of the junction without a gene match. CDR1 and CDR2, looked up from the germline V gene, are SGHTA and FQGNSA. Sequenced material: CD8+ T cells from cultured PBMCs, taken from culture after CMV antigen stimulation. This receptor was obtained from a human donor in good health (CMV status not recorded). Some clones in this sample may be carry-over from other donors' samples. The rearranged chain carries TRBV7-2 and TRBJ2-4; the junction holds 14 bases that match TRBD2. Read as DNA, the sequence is TGTGCCAGCAGCTTAGCGGGACTAGCGGGGGATGCCAAAAACATTCAGTACTTC. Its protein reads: CASSLAGLAGDAKNIQYF. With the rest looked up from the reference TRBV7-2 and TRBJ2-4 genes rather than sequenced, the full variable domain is GAGVSQSPSNKVTEKGKDVELRCDPISGHTALYWYRQSLGQGLEFLIYFQGNSAPDKSGLPSDRFSAERTGGSVSTLTIQRTQQEDSAVYLCASSLAGLAGDAKNIQYFGAGTRLSVL.